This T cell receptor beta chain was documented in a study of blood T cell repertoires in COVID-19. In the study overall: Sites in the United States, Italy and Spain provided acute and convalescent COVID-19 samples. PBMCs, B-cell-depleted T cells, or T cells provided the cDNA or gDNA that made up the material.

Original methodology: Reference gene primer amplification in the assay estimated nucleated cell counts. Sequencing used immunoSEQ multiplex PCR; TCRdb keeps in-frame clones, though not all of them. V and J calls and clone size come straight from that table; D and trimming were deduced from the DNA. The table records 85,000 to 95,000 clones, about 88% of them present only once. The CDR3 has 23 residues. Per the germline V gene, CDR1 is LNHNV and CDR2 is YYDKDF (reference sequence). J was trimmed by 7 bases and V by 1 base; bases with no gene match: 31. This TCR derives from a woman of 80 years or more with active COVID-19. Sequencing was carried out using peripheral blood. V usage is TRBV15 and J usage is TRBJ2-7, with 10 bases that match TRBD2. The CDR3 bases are TGTGCCACCAGCAGAGCAATTTTCGCCCGTGGGTCGGCTAGCGGGAGCCTAGGGGGAGAGCAGTACTTC. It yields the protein CATSRAIFARGSASGSLGGEQYF.